This T cell receptor beta chain was sequenced for a study of early T cells in non-severe SARS-CoV-2 infection. Overall study: RNA in bulk from unsorted whole blood was sequenced, and chains were unpaired.

Study observations and caveats: There was a bias toward anti-spike CD8 responses in VDJdb matching, which missed private and CD4 specificities.

Researchers tagged individual cDNA molecules with unique molecular identifiers. TCRdb processed the 5' RACE reads anew with MiXCR; each CDR3 protein has one entry. The sample consists of fewer than 85,000 distinct CDR3 sequences, roughly an eighth of them appearing once. This clonotype was counted a few times. Its target is not known. This CDR3 comprises 13 residues. V lost 5 bases, J lost 3 bases, and 3 bases stayed unmatched. Germline values: CDR1 SGHTA, CDR2 FQGTGA. V gene TRBV7-3 combines with J gene TRBJ1-1; 7 bases line up with TRBD1. The sample comprised whole blood. This sequence was found in an adult who was a healthcare worker with PCR-confirmed SARS-CoV-2 infection or an uninfected control (not recorded which). CDR3 in DNA: TGTGCCAGCAGCCCCGGGACAGACACTGAAGCTTTCTTT. This gives the protein CASSPGTDTEAFF.